Detailed here is one TCR beta chain. Its antigen remains unknown. The sample comes from a study of T cells in localized non-small cell lung cancer. Notes on the study in general: Uninvolved adjacent lung showed higher T cell clonality than tumor.

Libraries were prepared by immunoSEQ multiplex PCR; TCRdb keeps only in-frame clonotypes and omits some of them. The profile covers some 2,100 clones, with 27% appearing a single time and around a sixth taken by the ten largest. Sequenced here: normal lung tissue next to the tumor, sampled before any cancer treatment. The origin of this receptor is a female donor over 55 with stage I lung adenocarcinoma.

The CDR3 loop is CASSGTVTDTQYF. CDR3 DNA sequence: TGTGCCAGCTCAGGCACGGTGACAGATACGCAGTATTTT. V gene TRBV18 combines with J gene TRBJ2-3, with unresolved D. The CDR3 consists of 13 residues. V was shortened by 5 bases and J by 3 bases, with 9 bases between the two germline ends. Per the germline V gene, CDR1 is KGHSH and CDR2 is LQKENI.